The 14 T cell receptor beta chains in this list originate from one sample, sequenced in a study of beta chain features in type 1 diabetes. Expressed TCRB transcripts were sequenced because the isolated RNA had all been reverse transcribed beforehand. Some clones are missing from TCRdb's copy, which holds only in-frame ones; the method was immunoSEQ multiplex PCR. The sample has roughly 300,000 clones, 8% seen once; the top ten hold around 0.45%. Sequencing was performed on central memory CD4+ T cells from blood. These receptors came from a young woman in good health.

This clone was seen ten or more times. This chain links TRBV11-2 with TRBJ2-1; 8 bases match TRBD2. This CDR3 has 14 amino acids. The germline CDR1 and CDR2 sequences are SGHAT and FQNNGV. Losses at the gene ends were 0 bases for V and 11 bases for J; bases not matched to a gene: 6. The CDR3 reads CASSLEGSGIKQFF. CDR3 DNA: TGTGCCAGCAGCTTAGAAGGTAGCGGGATAAAGCAGTTCTTC. The complete variable domain, with remaining parts taken from reference TRBV11-2 and TRBJ2-1, reads EAGVAQSPRYKIIEKRQSVAFWCNPISGHATLYWYQQILGQGPKLLIQFQNNGVVDDSQLPKDRFSAERLKGVDSTLKIQPAKLEDSAVYLCASSLEGSGIKQFFGPGTRLTVL.

This chain uses TRBV20-1 with TRBJ2-3; a weak D match, TRBD1 (6 bases). The CDR3 has 11 residues. V gave up 6 bases and J gave up 6 bases, with 10 bases separating them. CDR1 DFQATT and CDR2 SNEGSKA come from the germline V gene (reference sequence). CDR3 sequence reads: CSAQGLDTQYF. CDR3 in DNA: TGCAGTGCCCAGGGGCTGGATACGCAGTATTTT.

This clone was detected only a few times. This chain connects TRBV2 to TRBJ2-5, with 9 bases lining up with TRBD1. The CDR3 has 12 amino acids. CDR1 and CDR2 from the germline V gene are SNHLY and FYNNEI. V was clipped by 9 bases and J by 5 bases; unmatched bases: 4. The CDR3 sequence is CARDRGRETQYF. The CDR3 DNA reads TGTGCCAGGGACAGGGGTAGGGAGACCCAGTACTTC. The full variable domain, its missing parts supplied by reference TRBV2 and TRBJ2-5, is EPEVTQTPSHQVTQMGQEVILRCVPISNHLYFYWYRQILGQKVEFLVSFYNNEISEKSEIFDDQFSVERPDGSNFTLKIRSTKLEDSAMYFCARDRGRETQYFGPGTRLLVL.

The chain uses TRBV7-9 and TRBJ2-5, with 7 bases fitting TRBD1. Trimming took 5 bases from V and 0 from J; bases not matched to a gene: 6. This CDR3 has 15 residues. Germline V gives CDR1 SEHNR, CDR2 FQNEAQ (reference sequence). The CDR3 loop is CASSMTGMYQETQYF. The CDR3 DNA is TGTGCCAGCAGCATGACAGGGATGTACCAAGAGACCCAGTACTTC.

This clone was seen ten or more times. The rearrangement uses TRBV6-6 and TRBJ1-1; D possibly corresponds to TRBD1 (6 bases). V dropped 2 bases and J dropped 9 bases, with 13 bases sitting between them. This CDR3 spans 13 amino acids. CDR1 MNHNY and CDR2 SVGAGI come from the germline V gene (reference sequence). CDR3 in amino acids: CASSYGGGRKAFF. In DNA form, the CDR3 reads TGTGCCAGCAGTTACGGAGGGGGGCGAAAAGCTTTCTTT.

The rearrangement joins TRBV27 to TRBJ2-1; 13 nucleotides match TRBD2. Trimming removed 5 bases from V and 8 bases from J; junction bases left unmatched: 15. Germline CDR1 is MNHEY and CDR2 is SMNVEV (reference sequence). CDR3 length: 18 residues. CDR3: CASSPHGPGLAGRYEQFF. The DNA of the CDR3 is TGTGCCAGCAGTCCCCACGGACCGGGACTAGCGGGAAGATATGAGCAGTTCTTC.

The chain joins TRBV18 to TRBJ2-3; no firm D call. The length of the CDR3 is 14 residues. Germline V gene lookup returns CDR1 KGHSH and CDR2 LQKENI. V lost 1 base, J lost 2 bases, and 7 bases lay in between. In DNA, the CDR3 is TGTGCCAGCTCACCACAAACAGCCACAGATACGCAGTATTTT. This gives the protein CASSPQTATDTQYF.

This clone has only a few counts. Other DNA variants within this sample encode the same CDR3. The V call is TRBV2, the J call TRBJ2-2; D ambiguous. Trimming took 6 bases from V and 5 from J, leaving 7 bases between them. The length of the CDR3 is 12 residues. Per the germline V gene, CDR1 is SNHLY and CDR2 is FYNNEI. The CDR3 DNA reads TGTGCCAGCAGATTGGGGACCGGGGAGCTGTTTTTT. Translated, it gives CASRLGTGELFF. Combining the CDR3 with reference TRBV2 and TRBJ2-2 gives the whole variable domain EPEVTQTPSHQVTQMGQEVILRCVPISNHLYFYWYRQILGQKVEFLVSFYNNEISEKSEIFDDQFSVERPDGSNFTLKIRSTKLEDSAMYFCASRLGTGELFFGEGSRLTVL.

The V and J genes are TRBV28 and TRBJ2-1; 12 bases agree with TRBD1. J gave up 8 bases and V 6 bases, and 11 bases lay outside the gene matches. The germline CDR1 and CDR2 sequences are MDHEN and SYDVKM. The CDR3 loop spans 16 amino acids. The CDR3 DNA is TGTGCCAGCAGGTACGAACCCGGGACAGGGGGCGATGAGCAGTTCTTC. Translation gives CASRYEPGTGGDEQFF.

This clone was counted between two and nine times. A read error may be the cause here, since a much bigger clone is one base away. Other DNA sequences within the sample encode an identical CDR3. The J gene is TRBJ1-4, the V gene TRBV5-4; TRBD1 matches at 9 bases. Germline-derived CDR1 and CDR2 are SGHNT and YYREEE (reference sequence). Trimming cost V 2 bases and J 7 bases; bases outside gene matches: 3. The length of the CDR3 is 14 residues. The CDR3 sequence: CASSLQGAVEKLFF. DNA for the CDR3: TGTGCCAGCAGCTTACAGGGGGCTGTTGAAAAACTGTTTTTT.

V usage is TRBV6-1 and J usage is TRBJ1-4; D is possibly TRBD1 (5 bases). The CDR3 is 15 amino acids. With 7 bases removed from V and 9 bases from J, the gap between germline ends came to 21 bases. The V gene's germline CDR1 is MNHNS and CDR2 SASEGT. This CDR3 reads CASTAQDRPQKKLFF. The DNA for the CDR3 is TGTGCCAGCACCGCACAAGACAGACCCCAGAAAAAACTGTTTTTT.

This clone was seen a few times. V usage is TRBV20-1 and J usage is TRBJ2-7, with a possible D match to TRBD2 (6 bases). The V end was cut by 7 bases, the J end by 2 bases, with 9 bases between. The germline CDR1 and CDR2 sequences are DFQATT and SNEGSKA (reference sequence). The length of the CDR3 is 11 residues. In DNA, the CDR3 is TGCAGTGGGACTAAAGCCTACGAGCAGTACTTC. This codes for CSGTKAYEQYF.

This clone was recorded a few times. The same CDR3 also results from other DNA sequences found in this sample. The chain links TRBV7-2 to TRBJ1-2, with a weak D call TRBD1 (6 bases). Between the trimmed V and J ends, which lost 5 bases and 6 bases, there was a span of 10 bases. Germline values: CDR1 SGHTA, CDR2 FQGNSA. This CDR3 spans 12 amino acids. The CDR3 loop reads CASSLDRNGYTF. Written as DNA, the CDR3 is TGTGCCAGCAGCCTAGACAGGAATGGCTACACCTTC.

The genes are TRBV27 and TRBJ2-1; 13 nucleotides match TRBD2. The CDR3 length is 17 residues. Germline CDR1 reads MNHEY; CDR2 reads SMNVEV (reference sequence). The ends lost 7 bases at V and 9 bases at J; junction bases unmatched: 15. The CDR3 DNA reads as TGTGCCAGCACCCCCCGCTGGACTAGCGGGAGTTTGATTGAGCAGTTCTTC. Amino acids: CASTPRWTSGSLIEQFF.